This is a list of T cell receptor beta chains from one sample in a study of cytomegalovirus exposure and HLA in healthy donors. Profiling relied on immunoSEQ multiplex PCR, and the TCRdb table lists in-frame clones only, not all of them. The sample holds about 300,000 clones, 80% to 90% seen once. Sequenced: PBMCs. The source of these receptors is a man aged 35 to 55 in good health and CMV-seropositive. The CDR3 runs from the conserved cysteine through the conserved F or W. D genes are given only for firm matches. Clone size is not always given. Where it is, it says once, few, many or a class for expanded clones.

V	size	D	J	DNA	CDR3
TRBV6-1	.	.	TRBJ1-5	TGTGCCAGCAGTGAAACTTTTTTGGCGGGGGGCAATCAGCCCCAGCATTTT	CASSETFLAGGNQPQHF
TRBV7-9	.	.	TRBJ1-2	TGTGCCAGCAGCTCACAGGGTGCGGACACCTTC	CASSSQGADTF
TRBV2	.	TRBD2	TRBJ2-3	TGTGCCAGCAGTACTCTAGCGGGAGGGGGGGCAGATACGCAGTATTTT	CASSTLAGGGADTQYF
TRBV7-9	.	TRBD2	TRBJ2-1	TGTGCCAGCAGCGCCCGGACTAGCGGGGCCTACAATGAGCAGTTCTTC	CASSARTSGAYNEQFF
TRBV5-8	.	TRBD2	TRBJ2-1	TGTGCCAGCAGCTTGGGACTAGCGCGAAACCCATCCTACAATGAGCAGTTCTTC	CASSLGLARNPSYNEQFF
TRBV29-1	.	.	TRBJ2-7	TGCAGCGTTGAAGCGGGGAACTCCTACGAGCAGTACTTC	CSVEAGNSYEQYF
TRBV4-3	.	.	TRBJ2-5	TGCGCCAGCAGCCAAGATAACTCTGAGACCCAGTACTTC	CASSQDNSETQYF
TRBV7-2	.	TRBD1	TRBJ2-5	TGTGCCAGCAGCGCGCAGGGGGTCGGGGAGACCCAGTACTTC	CASSAQGVGETQYF
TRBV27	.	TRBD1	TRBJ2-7	TGTGCCAGCAGGGGGGACAGGGATTACGGCGAGCAGTACTTC	CASRGDRDYGEQYF
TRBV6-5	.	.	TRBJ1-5	TGTGCCAGCAGCCCACAGGGTTCATATCAGCCCCAGCATTTT	CASSPQGSYQPQHF
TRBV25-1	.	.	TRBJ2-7	TGTGCCAGCAGTGACAGTCGCGGGGCCTACGAGCAGTACTTC	CASSDSRGAYEQYF
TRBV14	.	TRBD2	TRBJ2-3	TGTGCCAGCAGCCAAGATGGGAGGGCAGATACGCAGTATTTT	CASSQDGRADTQYF
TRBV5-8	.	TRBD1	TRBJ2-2	TGTGCCAGCAGCGTCCACAGGGGGAACACCGGGGAGCTGTTTTTT	CASSVHRGNTGELFF
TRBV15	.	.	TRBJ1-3	TGTGCCACCAGCAGCGAGGGGGACCTACTTTTCTCTGGAAACACCATATATTTT	CATSSEGDLLFSGNTIYF
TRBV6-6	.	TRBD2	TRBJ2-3	TGTGCCAGCAGTTACTCTGCGGGAGCCTTCCCAGATACGCAGTATTTT	CASSYSAGAFPDTQYF
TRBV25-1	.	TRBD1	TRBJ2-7	TGTGCCAGCACTCAGCTCTCGGACAGGGGTCTCGAGCAGTACTTC	CASTQLSDRGLEQYF
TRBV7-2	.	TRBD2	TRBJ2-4	TGTGCCAGCAGCGAACAAGGACTAGCGGGGGTAGCCAAAAACATTCAGTACTTC	CASSEQGLAGVAKNIQYF
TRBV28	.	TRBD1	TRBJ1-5	TGTGCCAGCCGTCCCGCGGGACAGGGATTCCGCGGTCAGCCCCAGCATTTT	CASRPAGQGFRGQPQHF
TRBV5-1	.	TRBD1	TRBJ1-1	TGCGCCAGCAGCCCCTGGACAGGGAATGGGCACACTGAAGCTTTCTTT	CASSPWTGNGHTEAFF
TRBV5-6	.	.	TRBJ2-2	TGTGCCAGCAGCTTGGTTAGGCGGGACTGGAACACCGGGGAGCTGTTTTTT	CASSLVRRDWNTGELFF
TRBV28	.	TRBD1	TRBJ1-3	TGTGCCAGCGGCCAGGGGACAGGGTGGGGAAGGGATTCTGGAAACACCATATATTTT	CASGQGTGWGRDSGNTIYF
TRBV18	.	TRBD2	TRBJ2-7	TGTGCCAGCTCACCACGGACTAGCGAAACCTACGAGCAGTACTTC	CASSPRTSETYEQYF
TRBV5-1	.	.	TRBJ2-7	TGCGCCAGCAGCTTGGGAGAGGTGGACTCCTACGAGCAGTACTTC	CASSLGEVDSYEQYF
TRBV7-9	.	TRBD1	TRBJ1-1	TGTGCCAGCAGCCCCCCAGGACCCGCTCAGGGGGTGAACACTGAAGCTTTCTTT	CASSPPGPAQGVNTEAFF
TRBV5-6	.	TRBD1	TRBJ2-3	TGTGCCAGCAGCCTTCGACAGGGAACCAATACGCAGTATTTT	CASSLRQGTNTQYF
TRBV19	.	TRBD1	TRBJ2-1	TGTGCCAGTAACCAGGGGGTCTACAATGAGCAGTTCTTC	CASNQGVYNEQFF
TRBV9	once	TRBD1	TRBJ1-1	TGTGCCAGCAGCGTAGTCACAGGGGGCAACACTGAAGCTTTCTTT	CASSVVTGGNTEAFF
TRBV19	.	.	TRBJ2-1	TGTGCCAGTAGTCCGCGGGACTCGAGCTCCTACAATGAGCAGTTCTTC	CASSPRDSSSYNEQFF
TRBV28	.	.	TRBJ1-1	TGTGCCAGCAGTTTATCCGGGGGGGAGAACACTGAAGCTTTCTTT	CASSLSGGENTEAFF
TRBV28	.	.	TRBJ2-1	TGTGCCAGCAGTAAGGACAGACCCTACAATGAGCAGTTCTTC	CASSKDRPYNEQFF
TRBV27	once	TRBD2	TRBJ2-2	TGTGCCAGCACCACAGTTTTTGCAGCGGGGATAGCGAACACCGGGGAGCTGTTTTTT	CASTTVFAAGIANTGELFF
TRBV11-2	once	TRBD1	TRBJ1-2	TGTGCCAGCAGCTTAGTGTCAGGGGGTGATCCTAACTATGGCTACACCTTC	CASSLVSGGDPNYGYTF
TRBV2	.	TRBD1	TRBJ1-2	TGTGCCAGCAGCACCTCCTCCGGGACAGGCTATGGCTACACCTTC	CASSTSSGTGYGYTF
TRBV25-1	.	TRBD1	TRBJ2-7	TGTGCCAGCAGTGACGTTGCAGGGGGCTACGAGCAGTACTTC	CASSDVAGGYEQYF
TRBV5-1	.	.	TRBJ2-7	TGCGCCAGCAGCTTGGCCCCGGTTCCCTACGAGCAGTACTTC	CASSLAPVPYEQYF
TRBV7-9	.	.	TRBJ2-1	TGTGCCAGCAGCTCCTATCTTGGCAATGAGCAGTTCTTC	CASSSYLGNEQFF
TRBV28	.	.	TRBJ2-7	TGTGCCAGCAGTTTCGGAGGGAGGAACGAGCAGTACTTC	CASSFGGRNEQYF
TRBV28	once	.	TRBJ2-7	TGTGCCAGCACCCTTTCCCCTTACGAGCAGTACTTC	CASTLSPYEQYF
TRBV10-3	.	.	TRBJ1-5	TGTGCCATCCCTGGGACAACTAGTAGCAATCAGCCCCAGCATTTT	CAIPGTTSSNQPQHF
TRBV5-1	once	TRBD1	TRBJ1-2	TGCGCCAGCAGCTTGGAGGGGACAGGGGGCGGCTACACCTTC	CASSLEGTGGGYTF
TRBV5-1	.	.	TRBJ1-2	TGCGCCAGCAGCTTGACAGGTTCTAACTATGGCTACACCTTC	CASSLTGSNYGYTF
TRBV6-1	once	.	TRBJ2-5	.	CASILDRLEETQYF
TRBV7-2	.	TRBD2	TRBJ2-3	TGTGCCAGCAGCTTAGCGGGGACTAGCGGTACAGATACGCAGTATTTT	CASSLAGTSGTDTQYF
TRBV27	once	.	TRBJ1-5	TGTGCCAGCAGCTTCACCACAGGGAGCAATCAGCCCCAGCATTTT	CASSFTTGSNQPQHF
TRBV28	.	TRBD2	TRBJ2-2	TGTGCCAGCAGTTTACCGTGGCTAGCGGCGAACACCGGGGAGCTGTTTTTT	CASSLPWLAANTGELFF
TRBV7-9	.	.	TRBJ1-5	TGTTCCAGCAGCCCCCCGGACATGGCGCAGCCCCAGCATTTT	CSSSPPDMAQPQHF
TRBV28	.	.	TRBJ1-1	TGTGCCAGCACGGGAACCAGACCAGGGGTACAAGCTTTCTTT	CASTGTRPGVQAFF
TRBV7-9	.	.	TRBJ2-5	TGTGCCAGCAGCGATAGGGCGGGTACGGCAGAGACCCAGTACTTC	CASSDRAGTAETQYF
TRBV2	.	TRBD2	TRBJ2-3	TGTGCCAGCAGTGAATCACTAGCGGGGGGCACAGATACGCAGTATTTT	CASSESLAGGTDTQYF
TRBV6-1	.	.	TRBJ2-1	TGTGCCAGCAGTGAATCAGGTTGGCGAGCTGAGCAGTTCTTC	CASSESGWRAEQFF
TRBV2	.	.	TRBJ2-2	TGTGCCAGCAGCGGGGGTCTCTATGTCAGGGAGCTGTTTTTT	CASSGGLYVRELFF
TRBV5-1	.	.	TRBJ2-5	TGCGCCAGCAGCACCCCGGTTAAGGGGCGTGGAGAGACCCAGTACTTC	CASSTPVKGRGETQYF
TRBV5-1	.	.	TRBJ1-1	TGCGCCAGCAGCTTGTCAGGGCGAAACACTGAAGCTTTCTTT	CASSLSGRNTEAFF